The 20 T cell receptor beta chains below come from one sample, sequenced in a study of beta chain features in type 1 diabetes. All of the isolated RNA was reverse transcribed, so expressed TCRB transcripts were sequenced. Some clones are missing from TCRdb's copy, which holds only in-frame ones; the method was immunoSEQ multiplex PCR. Here the sample spans roughly 500,000 clones, roughly an eighth being singletons. The sample comprised naive CD4+ T cells from blood. The receptors stem from a woman younger than 30 in good health.

This clone was observed a handful of times. The rearrangement joins TRBV7-8 to TRBJ2-1, with 9 bases lining up with TRBD1. The germline gives CDR1 SGHVS, CDR2 FQNEAQ. V lost 6 bases to trimming and J lost 6 bases; unmatched junction nucleotides: 6. The CDR3 is 14 residues long. CDR3 DNA sequence: TGTGCCAGCAGAAACAGGGGGCTATTCAATGAGCAGTTCTTC. It is translated as CASRNRGLFNEQFF.

In this sample, this clone turned up a few times. This chain links TRBV7-2 with TRBJ1-2; 10 nucleotides line up with TRBD1. This CDR3 is 14 amino acids long. V gave up 5 bases and J gave up 8 bases; unmatched junction bases: 8. In germline, CDR1 is SGHTA, CDR2 FQGNSA. The CDR3 DNA reads as TGTGCCAGCAGCCCCGGGACAGGGGTGAGCGGCTACACCTTC. Translated: CASSPGTGVSGYTF.

There are a few counts of this clone. Within the sample, other DNA sequences also encode this same CDR3. The chain has TRBV6-5 and TRBJ2-1; 13 bases agree with TRBD2. The CDR3 is made up of 15 amino acids. Germline loops: CDR1 MNHEY, CDR2 SVGAGI. V trimming: 6 bases; J trimming: 4 bases; junction bases outside the gene matches: 3. This CDR3 is CASRQLAGGYNEQFF. The CDR3 nucleotides read TGTGCCAGCAGGCAACTAGCGGGAGGGTACAATGAGCAGTTCTTC.

This clone came up a few times. CDR3 sequence: CASSGWTGTIRITGELFF. DNA of the CDR3: TGTGCCAGCAGCGGGTGGACAGGAACAATACGGATCACCGGGGAGCTGTTTTTT. V and J are TRBV9 and TRBJ2-2; 7 bases are shared with TRBD1. This CDR3 is built from 18 residues. The trim removed 3 bases at V and 4 bases at J, leaving 15 bases unmatched. The germline gives CDR1 SGDLS, CDR2 YYNGEE.

A few counts support this clone. This chain links TRBV7-2 with TRBJ2-1; 8 bases line up with TRBD2. V lost 1 base to trimming and J lost 3 bases; unmatched junction nucleotides: 2. The CDR3 runs to 15 residues. In germline, CDR1 is SGHTA, CDR2 FQGNSA. The CDR3 DNA sequence: TGTGCCAGCAGCTTAGAGCGGGGGTACTACAATGAGCAGTTCTTC. As protein: CASSLERGYYNEQFF.

The chain recombines TRBV7-2 with TRBJ2-3; 12 bases agree with TRBD2. CDR1 is SGHTA and CDR2 is FQGNSA in the germline V gene. After removal of 4 bases from V and 4 bases from J, the junction contained 3 bases not matched to a gene. The CDR3 is 15 amino acids. In nucleotides, the CDR3 is TGTGCCAGCAGCTCTCGACTAGCGGGGGCAGATACGCAGTATTTT. Its protein is CASSSRLAGADTQYF. The whole variable domain, filled in from reference TRBV7-2 and TRBJ2-3, reads GAGVSQSPSNKVTEKGKDVELRCDPISGHTALYWYRQSLGQGLEFLIYFQGNSAPDKSGLPSDRFSAERTGGSVSTLTIQRTQQEDSAVYLCASSSRLAGADTQYFGPGTRLTVL.

A note on this clone: In the same sample, other DNA sequences code for this CDR3. The rearrangement uses TRBV7-9 and TRBJ2-1; either TRBD1 or TRBD2 may supply D (5 bases each). Germline V CDR1 and CDR2: SEHNR, FQNEAQ (reference sequence). Trimming shortened V by 1 base and J by 1 base, and 5 bases separated the two germline ends. This CDR3 has 14 amino acids. The CDR3 bases are TGTGCCAGCAGCTTAGGGGGGTCCTACAATGAGCAGTTCTTC. Translating gives CASSLGGSYNEQFF.

The V gene is TRBV19, the J gene TRBJ1-2, with a possible D match to TRBD1 (6 bases). The V gene's germline CDR1 is LNHDA and CDR2 SQIVND (reference sequence). This CDR3 comprises 14 residues. Trimming took off 6 bases at V and 1 base at J, with 12 bases between the two ends. The CDR3 region is CASRPRGSNYGYTF. CDR3 bases: TGTGCCAGTAGGCCCAGGGGAAGTAACTATGGCTACACCTTC.

J is TRBJ2-3 and V is TRBV7-2; D gene ambiguous. V dropped 5 bases and J dropped 2 bases, with 8 bases sitting between them. Germline V gives CDR1 SGHTA, CDR2 FQGNSA. The CDR3 runs 13 residues. The CDR3 is CASSRRPTDTQYF. In nucleotides, the CDR3 is TGTGCCAGCAGCCGGAGACCCACAGATACGCAGTATTTT.

V usage is TRBV7-8 and J usage is TRBJ2-1, with D perhaps TRBD2 (5 bases). Germline CDR1 and CDR2: SGHVS and FQNEAQ. CDR3 length equals 15 residues. Trimming cost V 7 bases and J 1 base, with 14 bases left between them. In nucleotides, the CDR3 is TGTGCCAGCACCCTACGGGGTAGGTCCTACAATGAGCAGTTCTTC. This sequence encodes CASTLRGRSYNEQFF. The entire variable domain, with the rest obtained from reference TRBV7-8 and TRBJ2-1, is as follows: GAGVSQSPRYKVAKRGQDVALRCDPISGHVSLFWYQQALGQGPEFLTYFQNEAQLDKSGLPSDRFFAERPEGSVSTLKIQRTQQEDSAVYLCASTLRGRSYNEQFFGPGTRLTVL.

The sample holds a few counts of this clone. J is TRBJ2-5 and V is TRBV15; D gene ambiguous. The CDR3 length is 14 residues. Germline CDR1 LNHNV, CDR2 YYDKDF (reference sequence). Trimming took 0 bases from V and 6 from J, leaving 11 bases between them. CDR3 DNA: TGTGCCACCAGCAGAGAGACATCTCAGAAGACCCAGTACTTC. It encodes CATSRETSQKTQYF.

There are a few counts of this clone. The rearrangement joins TRBV4-1 to TRBJ2-2; D gene ambiguous. Trimming cost V 3 bases and J 1 base, with 6 bases left between them. Germline CDR1 reads MGHRA; CDR2 reads YSYEKL. CDR3 length: 14 residues. CDR3 sequence (DNA): TGCGCCAGCAGCCATCCACGGAACACCGGGGAGCTGTTTTTT. It specifies CASSHPRNTGELFF.

This rearrangement joins TRBV1 to TRBJ1-4. TRBV1 is a recognized pseudogene. This CDR3 is built from 18 residues. In DNA, the CDR3 is TGCACCAGCAGCCAAGATCACGGCGGGGAGGTAGAGGGTGAAAAACTGTTTTTT. This codes for CTSSQDHGGEVEGEKLFF.

This clone was seen only a few times. The rearrangement links TRBV18 to TRBJ2-7; a possible D gene is TRBD1 (6 bases). This CDR3 comprises 14 residues. Trimming took 4 bases from V and 2 from J, leaving 12 bases between them. Germline values: CDR1 KGHSH, CDR2 LQKENI. CDR3: CASSQSGTTYEQYF. The CDR3, as DNA: TGTGCCAGCTCACAGTCCGGGACAACCTACGAGCAGTACTTC.

This clone has more than one count but fewer than ten. This chain links TRBV7-9 with TRBJ1-3; D is unclear. The CDR3 has 13 residues. V lost 2 bases and J lost 9, with 11 bases in between. Per the germline V gene, CDR1 is SEHNR and CDR2 is FQNEAQ (reference sequence). In DNA form, the CDR3 reads TGTGCCAGCAGCTTATATGTGGGATCCACCATATATTTT. It is translated as CASSLYVGSTIYF.

The genes are TRBV7-2 and TRBJ2-3; 14 bases map to TRBD2. The CDR3 covers 17 residues. Trimming removed 4 bases from V and 1 base from J; junction bases left unmatched: 4. Germline values: CDR1 SGHTA, CDR2 FQGNSA. CDR3 nucleotides: TGTGCCAGCAGCTCCCCGGGACTAGCGGGGGGCACAGATACGCAGTATTTT. Protein product: CASSSPGLAGGTDTQYF.

The J gene is TRBJ1-1, the V gene TRBV28; 8 nucleotides agree with TRBD1. Trimming took 8 bases from V and 2 from J; bases not matched to a gene: 16. This CDR3 comprises 17 residues. From germline, CDR1 is MDHEN and CDR2 SYDVKM. The CDR3 loop reads CASGPQDRARRNTEAFF. CDR3 bases: TGTGCCAGCGGACCCCAGGACAGGGCACGAAGAAACACTGAAGCTTTCTTT.

This clone was detected a few times. The V and J genes are TRBV29-1 and TRBJ1-4; possible D gene TRBD1, 6 bases. V lost 6 bases and J 8 bases, leaving 16 bases between the germline ends. The CDR3 runs to 13 residues. Germline CDR1 SQVTM, CDR2 ANQGSEA. The CDR3 reads CSVLRGATEKLFF. CDR3 coding DNA: TGCAGCGTCCTTCGGGGGGCGACGGAAAAACTGTTTTTT.

This clone was detected a few times. The V and J genes are TRBV5-4 and TRBJ2-3; D is ambiguous. The length of the CDR3 is 15 residues. Per germline, CDR1 SGHNT and CDR2 YYREEE (reference sequence). Trimming cost V 0 bases and J 1 base, with 9 bases left between them. The CDR3 DNA reads TGTGCCAGCAGCTTGGTGGGGTGGGGCACAGATACGCAGTATTTT. This codes for CASSLVGWGTDTQYF.

This clone occurred a few times. Just one base apart from a much larger clone, this may be a read error. The J gene is TRBJ2-3, the V gene TRBV7-7; D gene unclear. CDR3 length equals 11 residues. Per the germline V gene, CDR1 is SSHAT and CDR2 is FNYEAQ (reference sequence). V lost 3 bases to trimming and J lost 2 bases, with 0 bases between them. The CDR3 region is CASSFTDTQYF. For the CDR3, the DNA is TGTGCCAGCAGCTTCACAGATACGCAGTATTTT.